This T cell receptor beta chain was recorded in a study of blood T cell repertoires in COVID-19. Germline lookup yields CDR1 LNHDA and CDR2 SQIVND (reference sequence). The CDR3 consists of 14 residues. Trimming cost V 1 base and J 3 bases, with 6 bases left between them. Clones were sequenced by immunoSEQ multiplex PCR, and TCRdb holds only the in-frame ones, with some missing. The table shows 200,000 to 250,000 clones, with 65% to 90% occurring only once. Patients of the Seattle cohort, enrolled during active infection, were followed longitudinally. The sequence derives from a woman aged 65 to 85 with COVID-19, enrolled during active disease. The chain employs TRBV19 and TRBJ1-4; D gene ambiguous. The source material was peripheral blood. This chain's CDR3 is CASSIGEANEKLFF. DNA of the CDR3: TGTGCCAGTAGTATAGGGGAGGCTAATGAAAAACTGTTTTTT.